These 15 T cell receptor beta chains share one sample of origin, sequenced in a study of blood T cell repertoires in COVID-19. The data were produced by immunoSEQ multiplex PCR, yet TCRdb's version contains in-frame clones alone and is incomplete. The table lists some 170,000 clones, approximately 85% of them singletons. Sequencing was carried out using PBMCs or T cells enriched from blood (not recorded which). The receptors stem from a man aged 35-49 years who had recovered from COVID-19.

The rearrangement links TRBV30 to TRBJ2-3; 7 positions agree with TRBD2. There are 15 residues in the CDR3. Trimming removed 0 bases from V and 6 bases from J; junction bases left unmatched: 9. Per germline, CDR1 GTSNPN and CDR2 SVGIG (reference sequence). The CDR3 DNA is TGTGCCTGGAGTGTACGGGCGGGAGTAGCGGATACGCAGTATTTT. It encodes CAWSVRAGVADTQYF.

The chain uses TRBV15 and TRBJ1-2; 7 nucleotides match TRBD1. CDR3 length: 15 residues. Trimming cost V 4 bases and J 5 bases; bases outside gene matches: 10. Germline V gives CDR1 LNHNV, CDR2 YYDKDF (reference sequence). The CDR3: CATSTYRGQPYGYTF. CDR3 sequence (DNA): TGTGCCACCAGCACTTACAGGGGACAACCGTATGGCTACACCTTC.

The V gene is TRBV7-8, the J gene TRBJ1-4, with a tentative D call TRBD1 (6 bases). The V and J ends lost 1 base and 8 bases respectively, with 17 bases between them. CDR3 length: 16 residues. The V gene's germline CDR1 is SGHVS and CDR2 FQNEAQ. CDR3 DNA: TGTGCCAGCAGCTTAGTTTGGACAGCTCTTCACGAAAAACTGTTTTTT. Translating it yields CASSLVWTALHEKLFF.

V usage is TRBV27 and J usage is TRBJ1-1, with TRBD1 matching 8 bases. Germline trimming cut 6 bases from V and 0 bases from J; bases unmatched to any gene: 3. This CDR3 is 14 amino acids long. Germline V lookup: CDR1 MNHEY, CDR2 SMNVEV (reference sequence). CDR3 protein: CASSETGVNTEAFF. CDR3 in DNA: TGTGCCAGCAGCGAGACAGGGGTGAACACTGAAGCTTTCTTT.

This clone appeared a single time. V is TRBV27 and J is TRBJ1-6; 9 bases line up with TRBD1. Per germline, CDR1 MNHEY and CDR2 SMNVEV (reference sequence). Trimming cost V 4 bases and J 7 bases; bases outside gene matches: 5. The length of the CDR3 is 15 residues. CDR3 bases: TGTGCCAGCAGTTACCGGACAGGGGCCAATTCACCCCTCCACTTT. As protein: CASSYRTGANSPLHF.

This chain joins TRBV10-3 and TRBJ2-1; TRBD1 aligns across 10 bases. The CDR3 spans 15 residues. Unmatched junction bases numbered 4, after V lost 4 bases and J lost 4 bases. Per the germline V gene, CDR1 is ENHRY and CDR2 is SYGVKD. The CDR3: CAISGSGQGYNEQFF. The DNA of the CDR3 is TGTGCCATCAGTGGTTCGGGACAGGGGTACAATGAGCAGTTCTTC.

This clone was counted ten times or more. The chain is built from TRBV18 and TRBJ1-2; 8 nucleotides align to TRBD1. From germline, CDR1 is KGHSH and CDR2 LQKENI. This CDR3 has 13 residues. The trim removed 3 bases at V and 6 bases at J, leaving 3 bases unmatched. The DNA for the CDR3 is TGTGCCAGCTCACCCCGGACAGGGAATGGCTACACCTTC. This encodes CASSPRTGNGYTF.

The rearrangement uses TRBV19 and TRBJ2-7, with 8 nucleotides matching TRBD2. The ends lost 6 bases at V and 2 bases at J; junction bases unmatched: 9. Looked up from germline, CDR1 is LNHDA and CDR2 is SQIVND (reference sequence). The CDR3 has 15 amino acids. CDR3 in amino acids: CASSPRGGFTYEQYF. Here the CDR3 DNA reads TGTGCCAGTAGCCCCCGGGGGGGTTTTACCTACGAGCAGTACTTC.

In nucleotides, the CDR3 is TGTGCCAGCGGGACAGGGGCCCATGGCTACACCTTC. Translation: CASGTGAHGYTF. The chain carries TRBV12-3 or TRBV12-4 and TRBJ1-2; 10 bases match TRBD1. Trimming took 8 bases from V and 6 from J; bases not matched to a gene: 3. The CDR3 covers 12 residues.

This clone was counted once. The chain couples TRBV21-1 to TRBJ2-5; the D call in the table, TRBD2, was not verified against the DNA. TRBV21-1 is a pseudogene segment. This CDR3 has 15 residues. For the CDR3, the DNA is TGTGCCACCCCGGTGTATGGGGGGACGGAAGAGACCCAGTACTTC. It is translated as CATPVYGGTEETQYF.

This chain uses TRBV5-5 with TRBJ2-2; D ambiguous. Germline CDR1 reads SGHKS; CDR2 reads YYEKEE (reference sequence). Trimming pared 0 bases from V and 0 bases from J, leaving 6 bases between. This CDR3 is built from 15 residues. CDR3 nucleotides: TGTGCCAGCAGCTTGGTCAGAACGAACACCGGGGAGCTGTTTTTT. This translates into CASSLVRTNTGELFF.

The chain couples TRBV3-1 (or the pseudogene TRBV3-2) to TRBJ1-2; the match to TRBD1 covers 7 bases. CDR1 is LGHDT, CDR2 YNNKEL, per germline (reference sequence). CDR3 length equals 14 residues. The V and J ends lost 1 base and 5 bases, in that order; junction bases with no gene match: 4. DNA of the CDR3: TGTGCCAGCAGCCAAGGCCCAGGGGGTTATGGCTACACCTTC. Translation: CASSQGPGGYGYTF.

The chain has TRBV10-3 and TRBJ2-7; perhaps TRBD1 as D (6 bases). This CDR3 is 16 amino acids long. Trimming left V 3 bases short and J 0 bases short, with 15 bases between. CDR1 is ENHRY and CDR2 is SYGVKD in the germline V gene. The CDR3 protein is CAISDYATGTSYEQYF. CDR3 nucleotide sequence: TGTGCCATCAGTGACTACGCGACAGGAACCTCCTACGAGCAGTACTTC.

This clone was observed a few times. This chain connects TRBV5-8 to TRBJ1-1, with D possibly being TRBD1 (6 bases). CDR1 is SGHTS, CDR2 YDEGEE, per germline. The CDR3 is 15 amino acids. The ends were cut back, 0 bases at V and 4 bases at J, with 13 bases in the middle. CDR3 residues: CASSLGTSGVTEAFF. The CDR3 nucleotides read TGTGCCAGCAGCTTGGGGACGTCAGGGGTCACTGAAGCTTTCTTT.

The chain recombines TRBV19 with TRBJ2-1; TRBD1 might be the D (6 bases). CDR1 and CDR2 (germline): LNHDA, SQIVND (reference sequence). Trimming pared 3 bases from V and 7 bases from J, leaving 25 bases between. CDR3 length: 18 amino acids. The CDR3 protein is CASSIHRRPGDPLNEQFF. CDR3 in DNA: TGTGCCAGTAGTATTCATCGGCGGCCAGGGGACCCTCTTAATGAGCAGTTCTTC.